This T cell receptor beta chain is drawn from a study of cytomegalovirus exposure and HLA in healthy donors. 60 Vbeta and 13 Jbeta primers were used in PCR. Clones were read by immunoSEQ multiplex PCR, and TCRdb kept only the in-frame ones, dropping some. The data show about 130,000 clones, 75% to 85% seen once. Germline V gene sequence: CDR1 SEHNR, CDR2 FQNEAQ (reference sequence). This CDR3 has 14 amino acids. Trimming took off 1 base at V and 7 bases at J, with 8 bases between the two ends. The sequencing sample was made of PBMCs. The receptor was isolated from a woman aged 40 to 49 in good health and CMV-seronegative. The chain uses TRBV7-9 and TRBJ1-6; D remains unclear. CDR3 sequence reads: CASSLEQTNSPLHF. In DNA, the CDR3 is TGTGCCAGCAGCTTAGAACAGACGAATTCACCCCTCCACTTT.